The TCR beta chain under discussion was sequenced for a study of T cell changes during pregnancy in multiple sclerosis. As concerns this clone: The sample holds other DNA sequences that translate to the same CDR3.

Produced via immunoSEQ multiplex PCR; TCRdb's table is partial and in-frame only. The sample holds over 70,000 clones, 90% to 95% seen once. V was shortened by 6 bases and J by 5 bases, with 13 bases between the two germline ends. Germline CDR1 is MDHEN and CDR2 is SYDVKM. This CDR3 comprises 13 residues. This TCR came from a female donor with multiple sclerosis, enrolled in a pregnancy study. The source was peripheral blood, collected in the third trimester of pregnancy. This rearrangement joins TRBV28 to TRBJ2-5; D gene uncertain. In nucleotides, the CDR3 is TGTGCCAGCAGAGAGACATCTCGTGAGACCCAGTACTTC. It encodes CASRETSRETQYF.